This TCR beta chain was recorded in a study of beta chain features in type 1 diabetes. Expressed TCRB transcripts were sequenced because the entire RNA isolate underwent reverse transcription. The table came from immunoSEQ multiplex PCR; TCRdb's copy has only in-frame clones and leaves some out. The sample holds under 300,000 clones; roughly 10% are singletons and the top ten take more than 0.015%. The sample holds a few counts of this clone. Its target is not known. Study findings and constraints: All four CD4+ subsets of Type 1 diabetes patients contained TCRB CDR3s that were moderately but significantly shorter.

Germline-derived CDR1 and CDR2 are MNHEY and SMNVEV (reference sequence). Unmatched junction bases numbered 13, after V lost 2 bases and J lost 4 bases. The CDR3 extends over 17 amino acids. The specimen sequenced was naive CD4+ T cells from blood. The TCR sequence derives from a man aged 25 to 40 with type 1 diabetes. This chain links TRBV27 with TRBJ1-1; 7 positions match TRBD1. CDR3 region: CASSLIGRGAIGTEAFF. DNA of the CDR3: TGTGCCAGCAGTTTAATTGGCAGGGGGGCTATAGGCACTGAAGCTTTCTTT.